This T cell receptor beta chain stems from a study of blood T cell repertoires in COVID-19. Turning to the study itself: In each case, the material was cDNA or gDNA derived from T cells, B-cell-depleted T cells, or PBMCs.

Original processing notes: Using reference gene primer amplification, nucleated cell counts were estimated. Sequencing was performed with immunoSEQ multiplex PCR; in TCRdb, only in-frame clones are kept and a portion is missing. That table supplies the V and J calls and clone size; D and trimming were determined from the DNA. The sample has tens of thousands of clones; approximately 84% are singletons. This clone is classed as medium-sized. V lost 4 bases, J lost 2 bases, and 15 bases lay in between. CDR3 size: 15 residues. Germline-derived CDR1 and CDR2 are MDHEN and SYDVKM. This chain uses TRBV28 with TRBJ2-7, with D perhaps TRBD1 (5 bases). The clonotype comes from a man aged 50 to 60 with active COVID-19. The sample taken for sequencing was peripheral blood. Here the CDR3 reads CASSSRDLYPYEQYF. The CDR3 DNA reads TGTGCCAGCAGTTCCAGGGATCTGTACCCCTACGAGCAGTACTTC.